The 31 T cell receptor beta chains below come from one sample, sequenced in a study of control samples from healthy donors and cancer patients. This table comes from immunoSEQ multiplex PCR, and its TCRdb copy is limited to in-frame clones, with some not included. Found here are approximately 94,000 clones, about 90% of them singletons; the top ten hold about 20%. The sample taken for sequencing was blood. The receptors shown here come from a woman aged 45-59 years in good health.

This clone was picked up a small number of times. The rearrangement links TRBV4-1 to TRBJ2-7, with 9 bases identical to TRBD1. In germline, CDR1 is MGHRA, CDR2 YSYEKL. The CDR3 consists of 16 residues. The J segment lost 6 bases and the V segment lost 4 bases, leaving 13 bases of the junction unmatched. The CDR3 DNA reads as TGCGCCAGCAGCCGAGCCGGGACAGGGTTTATCGGCGAGCAGTACTTC. Protein product: CASSRAGTGFIGEQYF.

V usage is TRBV27 and J usage is TRBJ2-3, with TRBD2 identical over 9 bases. V trimming: 1 base; J trimming: 1 base; junction bases outside the gene matches: 9. This CDR3 has 18 amino acids. Germline CDR1 reads MNHEY; CDR2 reads SMNVEV (reference sequence). The DNA of the CDR3 is TGTGCCAGCAGTTTATGGGGCGGGAGGGCCGTTGGCACAGATACGCAGTATTTT. Translating gives CASSLWGGRAVGTDTQYF.

The chain recombines TRBV7-2 with TRBJ2-5; 10 bases map to TRBD2. The CDR3 runs 17 residues. CDR1 is SGHTA, CDR2 FQGNSA, per germline. The V and J ends lost 4 bases and 4 bases, in that order; junction bases with no gene match: 12. CDR3 region: CASSWRSGGARGETQYF. The CDR3 nucleotides read TGTGCCAGCAGCTGGCGGAGCGGGGGGGCAAGGGGAGAGACCCAGTACTTC.

This clone showed up just once. The V and J genes are TRBV3-1 (or the pseudogene TRBV3-2) and TRBJ2-1; no definite D call. V was trimmed by 1 base and J by 10 bases, leaving 5 bases between them. Looked up from germline, CDR1 is LGHDT and CDR2 is YNNKEL (reference sequence). The CDR3 has 11 amino acids. CDR3 sequence: CASSQVGEQFF. CDR3 nucleotide sequence: TGTGCCAGCAGCCAAGTGGGGGAGCAGTTCTTC.

The rearrangement links TRBV4-1 to TRBJ1-4; maybe TRBD1 (5 bases). V lost 1 base and J 4 bases, leaving 10 bases between the germline ends. Germline V CDR1 and CDR2: MGHRA, YSYEKL. The CDR3 is 15 amino acids. CDR3 loop: CASSQVRGFNEKLFF. The CDR3 bases are TGCGCCAGCAGCCAAGTGCGGGGGTTTAATGAAAAACTGTTTTTT.

This chain joins TRBV11-2 and TRBJ2-1; TRBD2 agrees at 8 bases. Trimming removed 2 bases from V and 7 bases from J; junction bases left unmatched: 7. The CDR3 contains 15 residues. The germline V gene encodes CDR1 SGHAT and CDR2 FQNNGV. DNA for the CDR3: TGTGCCAGCAGCTTACGGTTTTCGGGAGGGAATGAGCAGTTCTTC. Its protein product is CASSLRFSGGNEQFF. The whole variable domain, remainder taken from reference TRBV11-2 and TRBJ2-1, is EAGVAQSPRYKIIEKRQSVAFWCNPISGHATLYWYQQILGQGPKLLIQFQNNGVVDDSQLPKDRFSAERLKGVDSTLKIQPAKLEDSAVYLCASSLRFSGGNEQFFGPGTRLTVL.

This clone appeared a single time. V is TRBV19 and J is TRBJ1-6, with D maybe TRBD1 (5 bases). With 7 bases removed from V and 1 base from J, the gap between germline ends came to 23 bases. The CDR3 spans 19 residues. Looked up from germline, CDR1 is LNHDA and CDR2 is SQIVND (reference sequence). The DNA of the CDR3 is TGTGCCAGTAATTATCGTTGGACGGGACGAAGGTCCTATAATTCACCCCTCCACTTT. Translating gives CASNYRWTGRRSYNSPLHF.

The chain couples TRBV5-1 to TRBJ2-2; maybe TRBD2 (6 bases). The germline V gene has CDR1 SGHRS and CDR2 YFSETQ. The CDR3 loop spans 16 amino acids. The V end was cut by 7 bases, the J end by 3 bases, with 19 bases between. CDR3 in amino acids: CASRRARASDTGELFF. CDR3 DNA sequence: TGCGCCAGCCGCCGAGCTCGGGCTAGCGACACCGGGGAGCTGTTTTTT.

The chain recombines TRBV6-4 with TRBJ1-6; D is perhaps TRBD1 (5 bases). With 5 bases removed from V and 4 bases from J, the gap between germline ends came to 9 bases. CDR3 size: 14 residues. The germline CDR1 and CDR2 sequences are MRHNA and SNTAGT. The CDR3 sequence is CASSREGYNSPLHF. The CDR3 nucleotides read TGTGCCAGCAGTCGGGAGGGGTATAATTCACCCCTCCACTTT.

This clone was seen once. V is TRBV24-1 and J is TRBJ2-2, with TRBD1 as a possible D gene (6 bases). V lost 9 bases to trimming and J lost 2 bases, with 33 bases between them. CDR1 and CDR2 (germline): KGHDR, SFDVKD. CDR3 length: 21 amino acids. The CDR3: CATFLEGIYRAPRGNTGELFF. The CDR3 nucleotides read TGTGCCACCTTTCTCGAGGGCATTTACAGGGCGCCGAGAGGAAACACCGGGGAGCTGTTTTTT.

The CDR3, as DNA: TGTGCCAGCAGCTCACACGGGGGGAAAGGCAATCAGCCCCAGCATTTT. Its translation: CASSSHGGKGNQPQHF. The V gene is TRBV7-2, the J gene TRBJ1-5, with D maybe TRBD1 (5 bases). The germline CDR1 and CDR2 sequences are SGHTA and FQGNSA. The CDR3 contains 16 residues. Trimming cost V 4 bases and J 2 bases, with 15 bases left between them.

The chain has TRBV4-1 and TRBJ1-3; 7 nucleotides line up with TRBD1. CDR1 is MGHRA, CDR2 YSYEKL, per germline. After removal of 3 bases from V and 1 base from J, the junction contained 6 bases not matched to a gene. The CDR3 loop spans 16 amino acids. In DNA form, the CDR3 reads TGCGCCAGCAGCCATACACGACAGGGTTCTGGAAACACCATATATTTT. Its translation is CASSHTRQGSGNTIYF.

The CDR3 DNA is TGTGCCACCAGTGATTTGAGTGACAGCACAGATACGCAGTATTTT. Translating gives CATSDLSDSTDTQYF. V is TRBV24-1 and J is TRBJ2-3, with D unclear. The germline gives CDR1 KGHDR, CDR2 SFDVKD. This CDR3 region has 15 residues. Deletions cut 0 bases from V and 0 bases from J, with 6 bases between.

V is TRBV3-1 (or the pseudogene TRBV3-2) and J is TRBJ1-6; 8 bases are a match to TRBD1. Losses at the gene ends were 4 bases for V and 9 bases for J; bases not matched to a gene: 11. This CDR3 comprises 16 residues. CDR1 and CDR2 (germline): LGHDT, YNNKEL (reference sequence). This CDR3 reads CASSLQGAQKVSPLHF. DNA of the CDR3: TGTGCCAGCAGCCTCCAGGGGGCGCAAAAAGTTTCACCCCTCCACTTT.

This clone was picked up one time. CDR3 loop: CAWSLRGGGNQPQHF. CDR3 nucleotides: TGTGCCTGGAGCCTCCGGGGGGGTGGCAATCAGCCCCAGCATTTT. This chain connects TRBV30 to TRBJ1-5, with TRBD1 as a possible D gene (5 bases). The CDR3 has 15 residues. Germline V gene data show CDR1 as GTSNPN and CDR2 as SVGIG (reference sequence). Trimming removed 3 bases at V and 2 bases at J, with 14 bases between.

The sample holds a few counts of this clone. V is TRBV4-3 and J is TRBJ1-6; perhaps TRBD1 as D (5 bases). CDR3 length: 16 residues. The V gene lost 6 bases and the J gene lost 3 bases, with 15 bases spanning the gap. The germline V gene has CDR1 LGHNA and CDR2 YSLEER. The CDR3: CASRWDLTDYNSPLHF. The CDR3 DNA is TGCGCCAGCAGATGGGACTTGACTGACTATAATTCACCCCTCCACTTT.

The chain couples TRBV18 to TRBJ2-5; perhaps TRBD2 as D (6 bases). The CDR3 spans 17 residues. The V and J ends lost 4 bases and 6 bases respectively, with 24 bases between them. Germline values: CDR1 KGHSH, CDR2 LQKENI. The DNA for the CDR3 is TGTGCCAGCTCACTCCAAGCCGGGGGAGGAACGGAAAAGACCCAGTACTTC. Its translation: CASSLQAGGGTEKTQYF.

The V and J genes are TRBV12-3 or TRBV12-4 and TRBJ2-3; D unresolved. The ends were cut back, 5 bases at V and 2 bases at J, with 8 bases in the middle. The CDR3 is made up of 13 amino acids. The CDR3 DNA follows: TGTGCCAGCAGTCGTATCAACACAGATACGCAGTATTTT. It yields the protein CASSRINTDTQYF.

Written as DNA, the CDR3 is TGTGCCAGCAGCTTAGAGGAGGCGTCCTACGAGCAGTACGTC. This encodes CASSLEEASYEQYV. V usage is TRBV13 and J usage is TRBJ2-7; D may be TRBD2 (5 bases). CDR1 is PRHDT, CDR2 FYEKMQ, per germline (reference sequence). CDR3 size: 14 residues. Trimming pared 1 base from V and 1 base from J, leaving 8 bases between.

The V and J genes are TRBV24-1 and TRBJ1-5; D is uncertain. Germline V CDR1 and CDR2: KGHDR, SFDVKD. The CDR3 covers 14 residues. V gave up 9 bases and J gave up 0 bases, with 11 bases separating them. The CDR3 bases are TGTGCCACCGGTCGAACAGTTAGCAATCAGCCCCAGCATTTT. This encodes CATGRTVSNQPQHF.

V is TRBV18 and J is TRBJ2-5; D is undetermined. This CDR3 comprises 13 residues. Germline V gives CDR1 KGHSH, CDR2 LQKENI. The V end was cut by 2 bases, the J end by 3 bases, with 7 bases between. CDR3 DNA: TGTGCCAGCTCACCAAGGCCCGAAGAGACCCAGTACTTC. Protein: CASSPRPEETQYF.

The table lists this clone with a few counts. The chain joins TRBV18 to TRBJ2-1; 7 nucleotides line up with TRBD2. V trimming: 2 bases; J trimming: 4 bases; junction bases outside the gene matches: 8. This CDR3 has 16 amino acids. The germline V gene encodes CDR1 KGHSH and CDR2 LQKENI. The DNA for the CDR3 is TGTGCCAGCTCACCAGGCGGGGGACTCCTTTACAATGAGCAGTTCTTC. It specifies CASSPGGGLLYNEQFF. Full variable domain (rest looked up from reference TRBV18 and TRBJ2-1): NAGVMQNPRHLVRRRGQEARLRCSPMKGHSHVYWYRQLPEEGLKFMVYLQKENIIDESGMPKERFSAEFPKEGPSILRIQQVVRGDSAAYFCASSPGGGLLYNEQFFGPGTRLTVL.

V and J are TRBV7-2 and TRBJ2-1; no firm D call. Looked up from germline, CDR1 is SGHTA and CDR2 is FQGNSA. The CDR3 runs to 14 residues. V lost 2 bases to trimming and J lost 3 bases, with 8 bases between them. The CDR3 spells CASSLSSYYNEQFF. The CDR3 DNA is TGTGCCAGCAGCTTATCTAGTTACTACAATGAGCAGTTCTTC.

In DNA, the CDR3 is TGTGCCAGCGGCCGTCGGGGAGGGAATAGGGTCGAGCAGTACGTC. Its protein product is CASGRRGGNRVEQYV. V is TRBV9 and J is TRBJ2-7; TRBD2 agrees at 7 bases. The CDR3 covers 15 residues. The junction had 16 bases not matched to a gene; V was cut back by 7 bases and J by 6 bases. In germline, CDR1 is SGDLS, CDR2 YYNGEE.

CDR3 DNA sequence: TGTGCCAGCAGCTTGGGGACTAGCGGGGGCTGGGGTCAAGAGACCCAGTACTTC. Its protein is CASSLGTSGGWGQETQYF. The genes are TRBV5-5 and TRBJ2-5, with 13 bases that match TRBD2. The CDR3 is made up of 18 amino acids. CDR1 SGHKS and CDR2 YYEKEE come from the germline V gene (reference sequence). J gave up 2 bases and V 0 bases, and 7 bases lay outside the gene matches. Combining the CDR3 with reference TRBV5-5 and TRBJ2-5 gives the whole variable domain DAGVTQSPTHLIKTRGQQVTLRCSPISGHKSVSWYQQVLGQGPQFIFQYYEKEERGRGNFPDRFSARQFPNYSSELNVNALLLGDSALYLCASSLGTSGGWGQETQYFGPGTRLLVL.

The chain links TRBV12-3 or TRBV12-4 to TRBJ2-4, with D uncertain. This CDR3 spans 13 amino acids. Between the trimmed V and J ends, which lost 6 bases and 1 base, there was a span of 7 bases. The CDR3 loop reads CASSTAAKNIQYF. The CDR3 DNA follows: TGTGCCAGCAGCACAGCGGCCAAAAACATTCAGTACTTC.

V usage is TRBV4-2 and J usage is TRBJ2-3; 8 bases map to TRBD1. This CDR3 is 15 amino acids long. Trimming at V came to 2 bases and at J to 0 bases, leaving 1 base not matched to a gene. Germline CDR1 LGHNA, CDR2 YNFKEQ. The CDR3: CASSQNRGSTDTQYF. In nucleotides, the CDR3 is TGTGCCAGCAGCCAAAACAGGGGGAGCACAGATACGCAGTATTTT.

V and J are TRBV18 and TRBJ2-3, with D perhaps assigned TRBD1 or TRBD2 (6 bases each). Per the germline V gene, CDR1 is KGHSH and CDR2 is LQKENI. The CDR3 length is 15 residues. Trimming cost V 6 bases and J 2 bases, with 15 bases left between them. CDR3 DNA: TGTGCCAGCTCGCCTAGGAGGGGGGACACAGATACGCAGTATTTT. It translates to CASSPRRGDTDTQYF.

The chain joins TRBV5-5 to TRBJ1-2, with a tentative D call TRBD1 (6 bases). This CDR3 region has 14 residues. V was trimmed by 3 bases and J by 6 bases, leaving 15 bases between them. Germline CDR1 reads SGHKS; CDR2 reads YYEKEE (reference sequence). The CDR3 sequence: CASSYIQGIDGYTF. For the CDR3, the DNA is TGTGCCAGCAGCTATATACAGGGTATCGATGGCTACACCTTC.

The V gene is TRBV7-9, the J gene TRBJ1-6; D is uncertain. Deletions cut 1 base from V and 1 base from J, with 14 bases between. From germline, CDR1 is SEHNR and CDR2 FQNEAQ (reference sequence). CDR3 length: 18 amino acids. In nucleotides, the CDR3 is TGTGCCAGCAGCTTAGTTCGGTTCCGAGGGTCCTATAATTCACCCCTCCACTTT. This gives the protein CASSLVRFRGSYNSPLHF. Variable domain in full (rest from reference TRBV7-9 and TRBJ1-6): DTGVSQNPRHKITKRGQNVTFRCDPISEHNRLYWYRQTLGQGPEFLTYFQNEAQLEKSRLLSDRFSAERPKGSFSTLEIQRTEQGDSAMYLCASSLVRFRGSYNSPLHFGNGTRLTVT.

The chain is built from TRBV7-9 and TRBJ2-3; 10 nucleotides match TRBD2. The V and J ends lost 3 bases and 2 bases, in that order; junction bases with no gene match: 2. The CDR3 runs 15 residues. Germline CDR1 reads SEHNR; CDR2 reads FQNEAQ (reference sequence). The CDR3 reads CASSFTSGDTDTQYF. Here the CDR3 DNA reads TGTGCCAGCAGCTTTACTAGCGGGGACACAGATACGCAGTATTTT.